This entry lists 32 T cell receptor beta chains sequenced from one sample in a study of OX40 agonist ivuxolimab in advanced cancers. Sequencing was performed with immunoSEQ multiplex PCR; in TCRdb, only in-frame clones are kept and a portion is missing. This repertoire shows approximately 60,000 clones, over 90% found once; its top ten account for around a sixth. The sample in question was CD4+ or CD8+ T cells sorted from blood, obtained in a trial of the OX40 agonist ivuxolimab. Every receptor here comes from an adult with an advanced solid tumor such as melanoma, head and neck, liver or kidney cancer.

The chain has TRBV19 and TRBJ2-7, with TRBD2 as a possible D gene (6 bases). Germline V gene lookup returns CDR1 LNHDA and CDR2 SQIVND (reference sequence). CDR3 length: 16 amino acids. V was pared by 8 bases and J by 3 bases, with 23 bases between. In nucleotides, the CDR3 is TGTGCCAGTTCTGATCCGGGACTCCGAAACTACTACGAGCAGTACTTC. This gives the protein CASSDPGLRNYYEQYF.

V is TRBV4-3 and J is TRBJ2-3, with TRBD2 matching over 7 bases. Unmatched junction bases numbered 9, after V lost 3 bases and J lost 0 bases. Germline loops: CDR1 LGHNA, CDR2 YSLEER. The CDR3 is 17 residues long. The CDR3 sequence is CASSQLLAAPSTDTQYF. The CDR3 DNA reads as TGCGCCAGCAGCCAGTTGCTAGCGGCCCCTAGCACAGATACGCAGTATTTT.

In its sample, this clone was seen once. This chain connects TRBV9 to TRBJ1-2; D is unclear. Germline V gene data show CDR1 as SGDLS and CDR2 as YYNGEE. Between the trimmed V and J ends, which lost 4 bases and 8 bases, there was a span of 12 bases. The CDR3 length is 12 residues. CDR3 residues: CASSLSNGGYTF. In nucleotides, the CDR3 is TGTGCCAGCAGCTTGAGTAATGGGGGCTACACCTTC.

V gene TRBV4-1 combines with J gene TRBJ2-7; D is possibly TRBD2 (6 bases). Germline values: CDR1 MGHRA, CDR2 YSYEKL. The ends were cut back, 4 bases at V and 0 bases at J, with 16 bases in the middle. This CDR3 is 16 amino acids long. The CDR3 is CASSPVTGRPSYEQYF. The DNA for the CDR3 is TGCGCCAGCAGCCCGGTGACGGGGAGGCCCTCCTACGAGCAGTACTTC.

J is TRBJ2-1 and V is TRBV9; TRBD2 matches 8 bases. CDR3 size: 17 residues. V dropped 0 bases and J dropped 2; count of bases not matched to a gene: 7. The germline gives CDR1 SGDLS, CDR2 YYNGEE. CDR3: CASSVESGSATYNEQFF. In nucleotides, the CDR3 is TGTGCCAGCAGCGTAGAGAGCGGGAGTGCTACCTACAATGAGCAGTTCTTC.

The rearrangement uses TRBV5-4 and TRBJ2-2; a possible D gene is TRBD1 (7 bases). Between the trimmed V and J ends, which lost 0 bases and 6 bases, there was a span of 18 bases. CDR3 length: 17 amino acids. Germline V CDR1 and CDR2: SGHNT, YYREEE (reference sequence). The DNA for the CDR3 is TGTGCCAGCAGCTTGGCTGGGTGGTCCAGGGGGGCCGGGGAGCTGTTTTTT. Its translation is CASSLAGWSRGAGELFF.

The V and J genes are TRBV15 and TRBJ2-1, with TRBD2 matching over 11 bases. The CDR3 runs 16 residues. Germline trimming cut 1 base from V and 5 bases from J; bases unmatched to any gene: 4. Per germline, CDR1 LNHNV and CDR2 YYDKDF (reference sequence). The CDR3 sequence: CATSRGLAGGDNEQFF. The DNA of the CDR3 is TGTGCCACCAGCAGAGGGCTAGCGGGAGGTGACAATGAGCAGTTCTTC.

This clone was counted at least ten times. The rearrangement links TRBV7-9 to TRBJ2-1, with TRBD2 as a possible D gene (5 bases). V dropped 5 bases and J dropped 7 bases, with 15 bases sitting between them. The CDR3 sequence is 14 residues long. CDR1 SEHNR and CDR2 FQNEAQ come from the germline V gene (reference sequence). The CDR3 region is CASSHPPRANEQFF. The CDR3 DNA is TGTGCCAGCAGCCACCCCCCGCGGGCGAATGAGCAGTTCTTC. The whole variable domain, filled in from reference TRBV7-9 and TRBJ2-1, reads DTGVSQNPRHKITKRGQNVTFRCDPISEHNRLYWYRQTLGQGPEFLTYFQNEAQLEKSRLLSDRFSAERPKGSFSTLEIQRTEQGDSAMYLCASSHPPRANEQFFGPGTRLTVL.

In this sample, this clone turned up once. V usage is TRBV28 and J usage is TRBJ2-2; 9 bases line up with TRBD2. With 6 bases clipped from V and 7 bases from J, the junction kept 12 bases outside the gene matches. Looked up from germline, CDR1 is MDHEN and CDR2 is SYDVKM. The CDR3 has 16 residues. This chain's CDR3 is CASRKFSGSWGGELFF. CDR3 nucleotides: TGTGCCAGCAGAAAATTTAGCGGGAGCTGGGGCGGGGAGCTGTTTTTT.

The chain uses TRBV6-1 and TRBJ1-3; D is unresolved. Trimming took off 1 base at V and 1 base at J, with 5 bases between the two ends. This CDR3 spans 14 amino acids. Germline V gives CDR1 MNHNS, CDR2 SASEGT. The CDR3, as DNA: TGTGCCAGCAGTGAAGTGGGTTCTGGAAACACCATATATTTT. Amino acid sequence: CASSEVGSGNTIYF.

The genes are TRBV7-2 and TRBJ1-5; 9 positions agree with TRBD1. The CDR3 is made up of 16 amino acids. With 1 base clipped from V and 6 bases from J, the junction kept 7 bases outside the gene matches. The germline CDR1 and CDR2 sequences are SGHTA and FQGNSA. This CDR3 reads CASSLVGQGYSQPQHF. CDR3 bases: TGTGCCAGCAGCTTAGTGGGACAGGGCTACAGTCAGCCCCAGCATTTT.

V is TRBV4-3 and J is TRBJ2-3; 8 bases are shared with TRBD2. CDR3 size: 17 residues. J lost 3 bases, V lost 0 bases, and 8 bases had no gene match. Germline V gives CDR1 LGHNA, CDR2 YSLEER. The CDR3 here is CASSQDLSSGGTDTQYF. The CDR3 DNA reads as TGCGCCAGCAGCCAAGATCTTTCATCGGGGGGGACAGATACGCAGTATTTT.

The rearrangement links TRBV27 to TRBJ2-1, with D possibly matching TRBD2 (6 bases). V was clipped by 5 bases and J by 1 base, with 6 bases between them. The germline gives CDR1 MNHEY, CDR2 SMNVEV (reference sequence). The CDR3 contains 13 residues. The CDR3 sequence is CASSGTSYNEQFF. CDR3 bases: TGTGCCAGCAGTGGGACTTCCTACAATGAGCAGTTCTTC.

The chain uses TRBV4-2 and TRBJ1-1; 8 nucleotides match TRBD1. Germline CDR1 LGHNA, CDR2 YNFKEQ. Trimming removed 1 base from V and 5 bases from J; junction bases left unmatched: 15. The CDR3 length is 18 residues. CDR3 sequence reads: CASSQVGRRGPNKTEAFF. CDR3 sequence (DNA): TGTGCCAGCAGCCAAGTGGGGCGCAGGGGGCCTAATAAGACTGAAGCTTTCTTT.

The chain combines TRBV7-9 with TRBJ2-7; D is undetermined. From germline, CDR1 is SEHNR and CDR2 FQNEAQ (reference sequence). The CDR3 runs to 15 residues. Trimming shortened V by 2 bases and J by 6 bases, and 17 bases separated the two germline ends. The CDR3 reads CASSLTLWAVSEQYF. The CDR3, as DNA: TGTGCCAGCAGCTTAACCCTGTGGGCTGTCTCCGAGCAGTACTTC.

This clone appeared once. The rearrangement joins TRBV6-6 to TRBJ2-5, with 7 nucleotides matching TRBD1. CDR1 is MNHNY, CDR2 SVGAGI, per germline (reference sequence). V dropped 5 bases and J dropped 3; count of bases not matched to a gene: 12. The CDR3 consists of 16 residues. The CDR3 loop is CASSTLGTVHEETQYF. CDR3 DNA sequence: TGTGCCAGCAGTACACTCGGGACAGTCCACGAAGAGACCCAGTACTTC.

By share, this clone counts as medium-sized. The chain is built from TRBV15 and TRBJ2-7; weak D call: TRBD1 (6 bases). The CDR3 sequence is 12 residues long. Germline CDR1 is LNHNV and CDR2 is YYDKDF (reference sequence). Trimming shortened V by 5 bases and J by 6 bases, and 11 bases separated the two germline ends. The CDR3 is CATSSRQAEQYF. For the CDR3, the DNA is TGTGCCACCAGCTCGCGACAGGCCGAGCAGTACTTC.

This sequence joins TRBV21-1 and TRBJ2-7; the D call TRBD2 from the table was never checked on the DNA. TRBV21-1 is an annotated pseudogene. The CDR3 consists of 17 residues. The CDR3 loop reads CASSKKPGNPYSYEQYF. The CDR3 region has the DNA TGTGCCAGCAGCAAAAAACCGGGAAACCCTTACTCCTACGAGCAGTACTTC.

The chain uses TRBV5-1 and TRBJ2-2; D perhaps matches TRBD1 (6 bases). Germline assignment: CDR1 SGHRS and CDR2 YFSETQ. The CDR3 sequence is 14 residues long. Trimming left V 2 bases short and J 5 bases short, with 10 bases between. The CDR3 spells CASSLGQGTGELFF. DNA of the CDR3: TGCGCCAGCAGCTTAGGCCAGGGGACCGGGGAGCTGTTTTTT.

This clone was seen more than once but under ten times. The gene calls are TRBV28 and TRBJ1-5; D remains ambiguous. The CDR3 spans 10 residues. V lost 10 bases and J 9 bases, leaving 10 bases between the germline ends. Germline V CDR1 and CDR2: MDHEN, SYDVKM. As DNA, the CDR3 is TGTGCCACGGGAGGAGGGCCCCAGCATTTT. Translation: CATGGGPQHF.

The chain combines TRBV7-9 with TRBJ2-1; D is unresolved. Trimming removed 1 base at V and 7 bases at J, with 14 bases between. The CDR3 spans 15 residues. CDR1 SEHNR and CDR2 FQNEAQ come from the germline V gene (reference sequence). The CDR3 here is CASSLDYAAYNEQFF. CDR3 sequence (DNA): TGTGCCAGCAGCTTAGACTACGCGGCATATAATGAGCAGTTCTTC.

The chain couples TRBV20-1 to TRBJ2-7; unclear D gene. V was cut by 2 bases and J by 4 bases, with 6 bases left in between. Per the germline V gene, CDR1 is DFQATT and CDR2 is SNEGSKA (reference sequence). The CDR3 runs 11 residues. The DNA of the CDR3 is TGCAGTGCTAGATGGAGTTACGAGCAGTACTTC. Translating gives CSARWSYEQYF.

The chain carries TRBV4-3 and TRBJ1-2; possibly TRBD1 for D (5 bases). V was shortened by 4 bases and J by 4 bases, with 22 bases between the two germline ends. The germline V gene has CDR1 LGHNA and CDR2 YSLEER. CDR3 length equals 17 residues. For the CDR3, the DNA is TGCGCCAGCAGCCTACCCGCCCCGGGGCCCCCATTCTATGGCTACACCTTC. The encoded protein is CASSLPAPGPPFYGYTF.

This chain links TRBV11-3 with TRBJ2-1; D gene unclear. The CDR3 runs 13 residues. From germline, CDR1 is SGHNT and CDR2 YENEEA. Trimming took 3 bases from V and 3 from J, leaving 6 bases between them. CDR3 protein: CASSFNFYNEQFF. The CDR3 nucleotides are TGTGCCAGCAGCTTCAACTTCTACAATGAGCAGTTCTTC.

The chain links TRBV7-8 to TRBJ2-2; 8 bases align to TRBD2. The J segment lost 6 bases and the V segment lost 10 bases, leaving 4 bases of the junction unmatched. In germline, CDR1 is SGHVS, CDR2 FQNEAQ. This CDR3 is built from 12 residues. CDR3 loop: CATRLAPGELFF. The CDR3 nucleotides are TGTGCCACCAGACTAGCGCCCGGGGAGCTGTTTTTT.

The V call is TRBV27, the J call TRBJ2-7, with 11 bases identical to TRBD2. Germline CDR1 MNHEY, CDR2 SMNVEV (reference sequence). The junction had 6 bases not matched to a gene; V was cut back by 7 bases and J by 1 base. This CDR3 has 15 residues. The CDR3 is CASTASGRTSYEQYF. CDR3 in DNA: TGTGCCAGCACTGCTAGCGGGAGGACATCCTACGAGCAGTACTTC.

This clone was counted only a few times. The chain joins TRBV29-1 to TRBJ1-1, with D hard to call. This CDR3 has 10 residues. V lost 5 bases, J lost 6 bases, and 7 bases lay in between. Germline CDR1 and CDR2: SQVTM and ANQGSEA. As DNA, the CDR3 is TGCAGCGTTAGCGGATCTGAAGCTTTCTTT. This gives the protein CSVSGSEAFF.

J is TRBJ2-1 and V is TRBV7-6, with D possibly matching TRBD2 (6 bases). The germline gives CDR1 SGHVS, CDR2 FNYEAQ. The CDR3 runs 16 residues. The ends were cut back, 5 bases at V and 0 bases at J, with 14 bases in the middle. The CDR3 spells CASSPLAEGSYNEQFF. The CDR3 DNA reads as TGTGCCAGCAGCCCCTTAGCGGAAGGCTCCTACAATGAGCAGTTCTTC.

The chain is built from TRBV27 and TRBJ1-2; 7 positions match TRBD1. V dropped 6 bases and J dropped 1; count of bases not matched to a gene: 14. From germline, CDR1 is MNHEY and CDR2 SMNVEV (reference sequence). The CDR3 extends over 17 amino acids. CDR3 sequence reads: CASRLRQGQGGNYGYTF. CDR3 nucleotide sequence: TGTGCCAGCAGATTGAGACAGGGTCAAGGGGGTAACTATGGCTACACCTTC.

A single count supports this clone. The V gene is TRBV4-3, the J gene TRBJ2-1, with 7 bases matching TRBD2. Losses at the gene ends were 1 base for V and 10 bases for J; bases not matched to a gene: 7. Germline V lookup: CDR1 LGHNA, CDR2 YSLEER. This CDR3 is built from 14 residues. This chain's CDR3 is CASSQAQRDVEQFF. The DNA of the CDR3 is TGCGCCAGCAGCCAAGCGCAGCGGGACGTAGAGCAGTTCTTC.

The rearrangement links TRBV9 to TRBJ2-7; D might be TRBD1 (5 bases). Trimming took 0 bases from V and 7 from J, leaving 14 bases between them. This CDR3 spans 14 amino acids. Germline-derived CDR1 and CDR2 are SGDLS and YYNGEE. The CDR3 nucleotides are TGTGCCAGCAGCGTAGGCCAGGGTAAATGGGAGCAGTACTTC. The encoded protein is CASSVGQGKWEQYF.

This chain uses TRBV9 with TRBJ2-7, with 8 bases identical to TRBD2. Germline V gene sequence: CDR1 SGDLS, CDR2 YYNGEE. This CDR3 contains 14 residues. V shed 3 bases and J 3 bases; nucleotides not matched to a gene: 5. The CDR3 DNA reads TGTGCCAGCAGCGCAGGGACTAGACTCTACGAGCAGTACTTC. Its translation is CASSAGTRLYEQYF.